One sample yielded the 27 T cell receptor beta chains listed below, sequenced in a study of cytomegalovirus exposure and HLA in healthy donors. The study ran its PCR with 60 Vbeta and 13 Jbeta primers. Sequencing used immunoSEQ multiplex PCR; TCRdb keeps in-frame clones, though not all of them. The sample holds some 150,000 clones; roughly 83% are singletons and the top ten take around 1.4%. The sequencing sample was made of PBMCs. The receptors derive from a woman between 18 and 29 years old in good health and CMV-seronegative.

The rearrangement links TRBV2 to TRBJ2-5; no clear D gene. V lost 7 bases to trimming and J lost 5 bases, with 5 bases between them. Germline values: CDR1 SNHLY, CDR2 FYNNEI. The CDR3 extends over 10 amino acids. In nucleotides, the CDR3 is TGTGCCAGCACGAGGGAGACCCAGTACTTC. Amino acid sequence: CASTRETQYF.

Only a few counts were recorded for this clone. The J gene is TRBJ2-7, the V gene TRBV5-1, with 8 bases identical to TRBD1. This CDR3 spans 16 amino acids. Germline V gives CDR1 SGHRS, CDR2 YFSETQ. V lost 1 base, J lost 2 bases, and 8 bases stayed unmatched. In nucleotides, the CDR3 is TGCGCCAGCAGCTTGTCCCCCGCGACAGGGGCCTACGAGCAGTACTTC. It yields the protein CASSLSPATGAYEQYF. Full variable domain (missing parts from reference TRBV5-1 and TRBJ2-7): KAGVTQTPRYLIKTRGQQVTLSCSPISGHRSVSWYQQTPGQGLQFLFEYFSETQRNKGNFPGRFSGRQFSNSRSEMNVSTLELGDSALYLCASSLSPATGAYEQYFGPGTRLTVT.

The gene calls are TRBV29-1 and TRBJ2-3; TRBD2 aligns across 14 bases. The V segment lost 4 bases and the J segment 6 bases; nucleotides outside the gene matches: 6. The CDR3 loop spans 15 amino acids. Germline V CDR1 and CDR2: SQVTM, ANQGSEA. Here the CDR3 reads CSVGRLAGGRDTQYF. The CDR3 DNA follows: TGCAGCGTTGGCCGACTAGCGGGGGGGCGGGATACGCAGTATTTT.

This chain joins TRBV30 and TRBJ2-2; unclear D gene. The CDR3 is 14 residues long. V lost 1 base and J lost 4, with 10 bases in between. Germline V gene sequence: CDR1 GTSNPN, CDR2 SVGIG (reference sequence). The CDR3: CAWSGSHITGELFF. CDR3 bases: TGTGCCTGGAGTGGGAGTCATATCACCGGGGAGCTGTTTTTT.

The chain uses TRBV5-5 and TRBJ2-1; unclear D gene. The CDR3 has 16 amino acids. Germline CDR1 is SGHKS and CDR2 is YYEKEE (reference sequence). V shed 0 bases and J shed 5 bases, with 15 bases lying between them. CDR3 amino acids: CASSLALNLFNNEQFF. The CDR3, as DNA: TGTGCCAGCAGCTTGGCCCTAAACCTTTTCAACAATGAGCAGTTCTTC.

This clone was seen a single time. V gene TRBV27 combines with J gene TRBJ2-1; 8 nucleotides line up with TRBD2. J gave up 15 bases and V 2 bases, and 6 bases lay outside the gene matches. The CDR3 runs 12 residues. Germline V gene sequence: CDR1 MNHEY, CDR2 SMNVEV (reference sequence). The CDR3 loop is CASSLTGGPPFF. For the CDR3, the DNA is TGTGCCAGCAGTTTAACGGGGGGGCCCCCGTTCTTC.

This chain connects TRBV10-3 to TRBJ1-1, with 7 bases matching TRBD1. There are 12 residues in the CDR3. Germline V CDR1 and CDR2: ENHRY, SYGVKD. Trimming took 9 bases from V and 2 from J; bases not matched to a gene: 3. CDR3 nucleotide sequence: TGTGCCATGGGGGACAGAAACACTGAAGCTTTCTTT. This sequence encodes CAMGDRNTEAFF.

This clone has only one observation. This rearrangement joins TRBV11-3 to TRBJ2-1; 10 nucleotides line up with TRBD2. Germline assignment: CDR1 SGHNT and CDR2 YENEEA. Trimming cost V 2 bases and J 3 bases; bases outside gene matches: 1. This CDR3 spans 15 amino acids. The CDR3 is CASSLSGGVYNEQFF. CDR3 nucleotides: TGTGCCAGCAGCTTAAGCGGGGGGGTCTACAATGAGCAGTTCTTC.

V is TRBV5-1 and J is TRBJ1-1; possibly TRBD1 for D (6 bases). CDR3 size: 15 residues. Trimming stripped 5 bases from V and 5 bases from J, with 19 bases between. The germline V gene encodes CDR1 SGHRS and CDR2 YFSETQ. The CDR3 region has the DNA TGCGCCAGCAGTCGAAATCGGGGGGCAGGGACTGAAGCTTTCTTT. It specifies CASSRNRGAGTEAFF.

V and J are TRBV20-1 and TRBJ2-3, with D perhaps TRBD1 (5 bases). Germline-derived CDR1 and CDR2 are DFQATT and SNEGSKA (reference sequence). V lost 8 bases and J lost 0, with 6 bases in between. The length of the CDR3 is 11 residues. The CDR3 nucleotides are TGCAGTAGGGGTAGCACAGATACGCAGTATTTT. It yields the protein CSRGSTDTQYF.

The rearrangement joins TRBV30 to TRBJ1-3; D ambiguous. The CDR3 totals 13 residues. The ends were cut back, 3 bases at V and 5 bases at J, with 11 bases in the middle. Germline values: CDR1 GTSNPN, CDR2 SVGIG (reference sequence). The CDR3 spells CAWRAEVRNTIYF. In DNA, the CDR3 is TGTGCCTGGAGGGCCGAGGTACGAAACACCATATATTTT.

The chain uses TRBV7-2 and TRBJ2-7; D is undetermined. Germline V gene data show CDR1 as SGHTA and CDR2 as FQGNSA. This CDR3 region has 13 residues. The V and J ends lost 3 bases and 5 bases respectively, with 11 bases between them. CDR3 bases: TGTGCCAGCAGCTTGCTATTAGCCCACGAGCAGTACTTC. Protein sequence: CASSLLLAHEQYF.

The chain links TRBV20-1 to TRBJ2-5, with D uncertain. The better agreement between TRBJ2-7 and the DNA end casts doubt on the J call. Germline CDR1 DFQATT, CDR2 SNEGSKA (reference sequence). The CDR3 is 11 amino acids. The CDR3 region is CSASDSYEQYF. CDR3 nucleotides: TGCAGTGCTAGTGACTCCTACGAGCAGTACTTC.

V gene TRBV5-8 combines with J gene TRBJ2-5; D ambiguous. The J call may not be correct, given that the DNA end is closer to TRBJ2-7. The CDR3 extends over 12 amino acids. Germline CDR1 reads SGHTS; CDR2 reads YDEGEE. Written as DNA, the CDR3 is TGTGCCAGCAGCTTCGCGCCCTACGAGCAGTACTTC. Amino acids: CASSFAPYEQYF.

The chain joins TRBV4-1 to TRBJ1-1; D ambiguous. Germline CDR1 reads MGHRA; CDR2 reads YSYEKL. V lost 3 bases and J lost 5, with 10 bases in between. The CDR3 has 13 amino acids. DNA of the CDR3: TGCGCCAGCAGCCAGGAGATTTTGACTGAAGCTTTCTTT. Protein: CASSQEILTEAFF.

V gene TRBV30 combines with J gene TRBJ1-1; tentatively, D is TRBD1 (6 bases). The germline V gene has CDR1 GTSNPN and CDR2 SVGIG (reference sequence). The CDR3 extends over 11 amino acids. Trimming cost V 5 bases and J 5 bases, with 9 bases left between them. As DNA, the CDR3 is TGTGCCTGGCAGGGGAGAACTGAAGCTTTCTTT. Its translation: CAWQGRTEAFF.

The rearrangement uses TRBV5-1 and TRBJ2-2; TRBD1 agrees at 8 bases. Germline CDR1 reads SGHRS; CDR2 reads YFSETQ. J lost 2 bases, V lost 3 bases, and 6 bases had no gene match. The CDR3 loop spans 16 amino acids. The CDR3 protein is CASSSRQGTNTGELFF. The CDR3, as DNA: TGCGCCAGCAGCTCCCGACAGGGGACAAACACCGGGGAGCTGTTTTTT.

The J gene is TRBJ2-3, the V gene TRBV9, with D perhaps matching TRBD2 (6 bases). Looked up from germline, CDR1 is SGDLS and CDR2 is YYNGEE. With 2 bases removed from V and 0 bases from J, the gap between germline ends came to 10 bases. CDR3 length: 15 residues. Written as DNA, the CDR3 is TGTGCCAGCAGCGTTCGGGGGACTAGCACAGATACGCAGTATTTT. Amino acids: CASSVRGTSTDTQYF.

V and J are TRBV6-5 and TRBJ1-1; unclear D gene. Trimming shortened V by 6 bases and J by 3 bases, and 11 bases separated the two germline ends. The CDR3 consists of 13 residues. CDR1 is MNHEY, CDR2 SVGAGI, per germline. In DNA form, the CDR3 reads TGTGCCAGCAGCCTAGACCGGGACACTGAAGCTTTCTTT. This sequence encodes CASSLDRDTEAFF.

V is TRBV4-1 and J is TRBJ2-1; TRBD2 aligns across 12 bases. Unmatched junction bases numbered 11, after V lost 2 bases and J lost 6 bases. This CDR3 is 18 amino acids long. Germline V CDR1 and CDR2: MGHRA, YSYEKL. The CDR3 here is CASSQMGPLAGGSNEQFF. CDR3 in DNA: TGCGCCAGCAGCCAAATGGGGCCTCTAGCGGGGGGGAGCAATGAGCAGTTCTTC.

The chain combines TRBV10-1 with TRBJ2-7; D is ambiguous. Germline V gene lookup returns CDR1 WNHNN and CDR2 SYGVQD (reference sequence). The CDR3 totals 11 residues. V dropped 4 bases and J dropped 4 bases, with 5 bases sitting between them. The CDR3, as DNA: TGCGCCAGCAGTGCGGGTTACGAGCAGTACTTC. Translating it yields CASSAGYEQYF.

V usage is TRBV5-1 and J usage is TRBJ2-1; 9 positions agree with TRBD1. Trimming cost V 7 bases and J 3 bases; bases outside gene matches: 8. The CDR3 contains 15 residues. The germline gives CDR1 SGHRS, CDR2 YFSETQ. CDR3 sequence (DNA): TGCGCCAGCTTGAGGGACAGGGCTGGCTACAATGAGCAGTTCTTC. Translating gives CASLRDRAGYNEQFF.

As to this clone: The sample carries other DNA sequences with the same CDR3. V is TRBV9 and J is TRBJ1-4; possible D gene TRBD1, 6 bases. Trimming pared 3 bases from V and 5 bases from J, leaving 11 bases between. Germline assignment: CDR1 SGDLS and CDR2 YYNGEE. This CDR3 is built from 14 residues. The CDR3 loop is CASSAQGGNEKLFF. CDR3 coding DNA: TGTGCCAGCAGCGCACAGGGAGGGAATGAAAAACTGTTTTTT.

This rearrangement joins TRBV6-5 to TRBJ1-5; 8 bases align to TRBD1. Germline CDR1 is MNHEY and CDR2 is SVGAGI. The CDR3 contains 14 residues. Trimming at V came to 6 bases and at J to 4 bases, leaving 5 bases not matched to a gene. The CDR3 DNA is TGTGCCAGCAGGGGCAGGGGGCGAAATCAGCCCCAGCATTTT. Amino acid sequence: CASRGRGRNQPQHF.

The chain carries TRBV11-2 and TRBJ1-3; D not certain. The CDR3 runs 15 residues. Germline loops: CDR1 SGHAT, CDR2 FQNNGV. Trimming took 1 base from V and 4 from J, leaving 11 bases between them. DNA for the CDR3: TGTGCCAGCAGCTTAGGAGTAGGGAGAGGAAACACCATATATTTT. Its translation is CASSLGVGRGNTIYF.

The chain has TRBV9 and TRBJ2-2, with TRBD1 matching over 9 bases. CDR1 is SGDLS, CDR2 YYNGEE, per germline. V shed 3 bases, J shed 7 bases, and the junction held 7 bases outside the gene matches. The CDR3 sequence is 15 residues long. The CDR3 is CASSAHRGRVGELFF. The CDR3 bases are TGTGCCAGCAGCGCCCACAGGGGGCGGGTCGGGGAGCTGTTTTTT.

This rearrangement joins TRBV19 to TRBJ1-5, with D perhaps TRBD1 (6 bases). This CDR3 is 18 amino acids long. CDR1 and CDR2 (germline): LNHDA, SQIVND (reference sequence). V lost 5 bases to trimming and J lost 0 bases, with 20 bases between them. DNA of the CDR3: TGTGCCAGTAGTCGGCGGTATGCAGGGACAAATAGCAATCAGCCCCAGCATTTT. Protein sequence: CASSRRYAGTNSNQPQHF.